A selection of T cell receptor beta chains follows, all from one sample in a study of shared clonotypes between healthy human individuals. This table comes from immunoSEQ multiplex PCR, and its TCRdb copy is limited to in-frame clones, with some not included. The table shows over 750,000 clones, with just over 95% occurring only once. The sample comprised naive CD8+ T cells sorted from blood. All receptors derive from a man in his thirties or forties in good health. Each CDR3 is given with its conserved first and last residue. D genes are given only for firm matches. Clone size is given for some rows only: seen once, a few or many times, or a class if the clone is expanded.

once	.	TRBV6-6	TRBJ1-1	CASRNLNTEAFF	TGTGCCAGCAGAAATCTGAACACTGAAGCTTTCTTT
.	TRBD1	TRBV25-1	TRBJ2-7	CASSWDRDNEQYF	TGTGCCAGTAGCTGGGACAGGGACAACGAGCAGTACTTC
.	TRBD1	TRBV10-3	TRBJ2-7	CAIRTLTGGPYEQYF	TGTGCCATCAGGACCCTGACAGGGGGCCCCTACGAGCAGTACTTC
.	.	TRBV6-5	TRBJ2-5	CASSQPQETQYF	TGTGCCAGCAGTCAACCCCAAGAGACCCAGTACTTC
.	TRBD2	TRBV27	TRBJ2-5	CASNSGTSGWETQYF	TGTGCCAGCAACTCTGGGACTAGCGGGTGGGAGACCCAGTACTTC
.	.	TRBV2	TRBJ2-7	CASNLDSVSLNEQYF	TGTGCCAGCAATTTAGACAGCGTCTCCCTGAACGAGCAGTACTTC
.	.	TRBV10-2	TRBJ2-7	CASFSSGIDTNYEQYF	TGCGCCAGCTTCTCGAGCGGAATAGACACGAACTACGAGCAGTACTTC
.	TRBD1	TRBV7-8	TRBJ2-7	CASSLGQYEQYF	TGTGCCAGCAGCTTGGGACAGTACGAGCAGTACTTC
.	TRBD1	TRBV27	TRBJ1-2	CASSLSGQGVIYGYTF	TGTGCCAGCAGTTTATCAGGTCAGGGGGTGATCTATGGCTACACCTTC
.	.	TRBV6-5	TRBJ1-2	CASAHRASANYGYTF	TGTGCCAGCGCACACAGGGCTTCAGCTAACTATGGCTACACCTTC